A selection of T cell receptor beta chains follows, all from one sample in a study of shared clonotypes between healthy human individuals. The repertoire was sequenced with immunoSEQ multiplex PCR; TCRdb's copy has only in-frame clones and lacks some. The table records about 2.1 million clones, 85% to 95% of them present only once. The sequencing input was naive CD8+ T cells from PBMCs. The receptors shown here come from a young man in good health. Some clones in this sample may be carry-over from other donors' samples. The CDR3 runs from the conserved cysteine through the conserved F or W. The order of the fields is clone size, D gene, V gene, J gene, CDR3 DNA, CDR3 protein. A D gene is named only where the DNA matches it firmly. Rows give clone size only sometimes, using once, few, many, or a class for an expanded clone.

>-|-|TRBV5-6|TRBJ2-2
TGTGCCAGCAGCTTGAACACCGGGGAGCTGTTTTTT
CASSLNTGELFF
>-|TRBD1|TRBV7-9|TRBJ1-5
TGTGCCAGCAGCACTGGGACAGGGTTGAGCAATCAGCCCCAGCATTTT
CASSTGTGLSNQPQHF
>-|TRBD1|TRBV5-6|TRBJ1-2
TGTGCCAGCAGCCCATGGTCCAGGGGGCATGGCTACACCTTC
CASSPWSRGHGYTF
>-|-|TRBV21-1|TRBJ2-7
TGTGCCAGCAGCAAAGTAACAGTCTCCTACGAGCAGTACTTC
CASSKVTVSYEQYF
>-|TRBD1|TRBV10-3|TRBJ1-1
TGTGCCATCAGTGACCCACGGGACAGGGTCCCTGAAGCTTTCTTT
CAISDPRDRVPEAFF
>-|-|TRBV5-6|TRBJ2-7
TGTGCCAGCAGCTTGGGGGCAGCGGTCGAGCAGTACTTC
CASSLGAAVEQYF
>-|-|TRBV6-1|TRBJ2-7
TGTGCCAGCAGTGAAGGGAAAAGAGCTTACGAGCAGTACTTC
CASSEGKRAYEQYF
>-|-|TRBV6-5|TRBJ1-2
TGTGCCAGCAGTTACTCTCGGGGGCCAAACAACTATGGCTACACCTTC
CASSYSRGPNNYGYTF
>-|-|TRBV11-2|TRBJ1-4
TGTGCCAGCAGCTTATCTGTGGGAAACGAAAAACTGTTTTTT
CASSLSVGNEKLFF
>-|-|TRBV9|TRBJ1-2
TGTGCCAGCAGCGGGGACCTCTATGGCTACACCTTC
CASSGDLYGYTF
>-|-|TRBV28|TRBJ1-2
TGTGCCAGCAGTCCACCCCCGCGGGCAGGGTTATCCCAGAACTATGGCTACACCTTC
CASSPPPRAGLSQNYGYTF
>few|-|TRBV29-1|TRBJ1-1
TGCAGCGTAACCTTCGGGGGGAACACTGAAGCTTTCTTT
CSVTFGGNTEAFF
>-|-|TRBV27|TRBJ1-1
TGTGCCAGCAGTTTAGGCAGGGGTGGCACTGAAGCTTTCTTT
CASSLGRGGTEAFF
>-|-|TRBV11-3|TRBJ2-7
TGTGCCAGCAGCCTAGCCGGAGACGCCTACGAGCAGTACTTC
CASSLAGDAYEQYF
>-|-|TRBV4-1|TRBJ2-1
TGCGCCAGCAGCCAAGATCCGGTCCCGAGGGACAATGAGCAGTTCTTC
CASSQDPVPRDNEQFF
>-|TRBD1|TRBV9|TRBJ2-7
TGTGCCAGCAGCGTAATAGGGACAGGGGCTTTCGACGAGCAGTACTTC
CASSVIGTGAFDEQYF
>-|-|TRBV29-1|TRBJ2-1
TGCAGCGCCGGAGGCTCAGGGGATGGTTTCTTC
CSAGGSGDGFF
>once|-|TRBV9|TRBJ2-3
TGTGCCAGCAGCGTACCCCGGTCTGACGTAGCGATAGAGGATACGCAGTATTTT
CASSVPRSDVAIEDTQYF
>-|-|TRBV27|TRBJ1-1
TGTGCCAGCAGTAACCGACAGGCGAACACTGAAGCTTTCTTT
CASSNRQANTEAFF
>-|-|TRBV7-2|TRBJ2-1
TGTGCCAGCAGCTTAGGTTCCGGGATCGACAATGAGCAGTTCTTC
CASSLGSGIDNEQFF
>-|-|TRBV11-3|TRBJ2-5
TGTGCCAGCAGCATAAGGGTAAAAGAGACCCAGTACTTC
CASSIRVKETQYF
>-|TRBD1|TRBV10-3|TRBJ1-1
TGTGCCATCAGTGAGGGGACAGGGTTCGAAGCTTTCTTT
CAISEGTGFEAFF
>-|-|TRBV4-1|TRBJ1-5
TGCGCCAGCAGCCAAGATGCGGGTGGGAGCCAGCCCCAGCATTTT
CASSQDAGGSQPQHF
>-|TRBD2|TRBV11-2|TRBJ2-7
TGTGCCAGCAGCTTGTCAATAGCGGGGCCTTCTATCGTTCTCGAGCAGTACTTC
CASSLSIAGPSIVLEQYF
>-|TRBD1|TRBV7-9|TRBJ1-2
TGTGCCAGCAGCGCCTTAACTGGGACAGCCTACTATGGCTACACCTTC
CASSALTGTAYYGYTF
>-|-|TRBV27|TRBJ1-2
TGTGCCAGCAGTCCGGAGACAAGGATAGATGGCTACACCTTC
CASSPETRIDGYTF
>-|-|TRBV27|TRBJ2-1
TGTGCCAGCAGTTTTGAGAGGAGCTCCTACAATGAGCAGTTCTTC
CASSFERSSYNEQFF
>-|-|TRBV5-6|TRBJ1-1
TGTGCCAGCAGCCCAGGCGGCGGTCTTGAAGCTTTCTTT
CASSPGGGLEAFF
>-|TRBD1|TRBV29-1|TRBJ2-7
TGCAGCGGATTGGGGACAGACTACGAGCAGTACTTC
CSGLGTDYEQYF
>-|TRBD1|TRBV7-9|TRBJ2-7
TGTGCCAGCAGCTGGACAGGGGGCTCCTACGAGCAGTACTTC
CASSWTGGSYEQYF
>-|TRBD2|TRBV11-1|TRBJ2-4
TGTGCCAGCAGCGTCTCAGCGGGATCGGACATTCAGTACTTC
CASSVSAGSDIQYF
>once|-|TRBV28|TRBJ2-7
TGTGCCAGCAGCTACAGGGGGAGGGCCGACGAGCAGTACTTC
CASSYRGRADEQYF